Given below is one T cell receptor (beta chain) in context. This entry comes from a study of blood T cell repertoires in COVID-19. Sequencing used immunoSEQ multiplex PCR; TCRdb keeps in-frame clones, though not all of them. Among roughly 52,000 clones listed, roughly four fifths were seen once. CDR3 size: 15 residues. The V gene's germline CDR1 is SGHKS and CDR2 YYEKEE (reference sequence). V lost 0 bases and J 2 bases, leaving 8 bases between the germline ends. The sequencing sample was made of peripheral blood. The chain carries TRBV5-5 and TRBJ1-4, with a possible D match to TRBD1 (5 bases). The source is a human donor in a cohort sampled during active or convalescent COVID-19. The CDR3 reads CASSLVGGTNEKLFF. The CDR3, as DNA: TGTGCCAGCAGCTTGGTGGGGGGTACTAATGAAAAACTGTTTTTT.